The rows below give T cell receptor beta chains drawn from one sample of a study of radiotherapy plus CTLA-4 blockade in lung cancer. Method: immunoSEQ multiplex PCR; TCRdb's copy keeps in-frame clones and lacks some. This sample has 55,000 to 65,000 clones, with 77% found just once. The starting material was peripheral blood, obtained from a patient treated with radiotherapy plus ipilimumab. These receptors all stem from a human donor with non-small cell lung cancer who had a partial response to radiotherapy plus ipilimumab. CDR3s include the opening cysteine and the closing phenylalanine or tryptophan. A D gene is named only where the DNA matches it firmly. A row's size may be missing; if present it is once, few, many or a size class.

clone size: -
D gene: TRBD1
J gene: TRBJ1-2
V gene: TRBV19
CDR3 DNA: TGTGCCAGGATCGGGACAGGGCGGGATGGCTACACCTTC
CDR3 protein: CARIGTGRDGYTF

clone size: -
D gene: -
J gene: TRBJ2-5
V gene: TRBV6-5
CDR3 DNA: TGTGCCAGCAGTTACTCTGGGACACCCCAAAGCGGGACCCAGTACTTC
CDR3 protein: CASSYSGTPQSGTQYF

clone size: few
D gene: -
J gene: TRBJ2-5
V gene: TRBV2
CDR3 DNA: TGTGCCAGCAGCGAACTACTGTACCAAGAGACCCAGTACTTC
CDR3 protein: CASSELLYQETQYF

clone size: few
D gene: -
J gene: TRBJ2-5
V gene: TRBV6-5
CDR3 DNA: TGTGCCAGCAGTTACCCGCAAGAGACCCAGTACTTC
CDR3 protein: CASSYPQETQYF

clone size: -
D gene: -
J gene: TRBJ2-1
V gene: TRBV19
CDR3 DNA: TGTGCCAGTAGTATTCGGGTGTCGGCATACAATGAGCAGTTCTTC
CDR3 protein: CASSIRVSAYNEQFF

clone size: -
D gene: TRBD2
J gene: TRBJ2-3
V gene: TRBV6-5
CDR3 DNA: TGTGCCAGCAGGTATAGCGGGGGCACAGATACGCAGTATTTT
CDR3 protein: CASRYSGGTDTQYF

clone size: -
D gene: -
J gene: TRBJ2-3
V gene: TRBV9
CDR3 DNA: TGTGCCAGCAGCGTATCCCCGGCGGCCTTAGATACGCAGTATTTT
CDR3 protein: CASSVSPAALDTQYF

clone size: many
D gene: -
J gene: TRBJ1-2
V gene: TRBV6-5
CDR3 DNA: TGTGCCAGCAGTCCCCGGGGACTGAGATATGGCTACACCTTC
CDR3 protein: CASSPRGLRYGYTF

clone size: -
D gene: -
J gene: TRBJ2-7
V gene: TRBV5-6
CDR3 DNA: TGTGCCAGCAGTTTCGTGACAAGCCACGAGCAGTACTTC
CDR3 protein: CASSFVTSHEQYF

clone size: -
D gene: -
J gene: TRBJ2-3
V gene: TRBV20-1
CDR3 DNA: TGCAGTGCTGCATCAGGGGATACGCAGTATTTT
CDR3 protein: CSAASGDTQYF

clone size: once
D gene: TRBD1
J gene: TRBJ1-5
V gene: TRBV28
CDR3 DNA: TGTGCCAGCAGTTTCCAGGACAGGGTAAGCCAGCCCCAGCATTTT
CDR3 protein: CASSFQDRVSQPQHF

clone size: -
D gene: -
J gene: TRBJ2-1
V gene: TRBV7-2
CDR3 DNA: TGTGCCAGTAAAATACCGGGACTTGGGAGGAATGAGCAGTTCTTC
CDR3 protein: CASKIPGLGRNEQFF

clone size: -
D gene: -
J gene: TRBJ1-1
V gene: TRBV6-1
CDR3 DNA: TGTGCCAGCAGTGAATCCCCAGGGCTCTTGAACACTGAAGCTTTCTTT
CDR3 protein: CASSESPGLLNTEAFF

clone size: -
D gene: -
J gene: TRBJ2-5
V gene: TRBV6-5
CDR3 DNA: TGTGCCAGCAGTACAACAGGGTACGAGACCCAGTACTTC
CDR3 protein: CASSTTGYETQYF

clone size: -
D gene: -
J gene: TRBJ2-2
V gene: TRBV19
CDR3 DNA: TGTGCCAGTAGTATGGTGGGAGCCGATGACACCGGGGAGCTGTTTTTT
CDR3 protein: CASSMVGADDTGELFF

clone size: -
D gene: -
J gene: TRBJ2-1
V gene: TRBV7-2
CDR3 DNA: TGTGCCAGCAGCTCCCAGGGCGTTGGGCAGTTCTTC
CDR3 protein: CASSSQGVGQFF

clone size: -
D gene: TRBD1
J gene: TRBJ1-4
V gene: TRBV6-1
CDR3 DNA: TGTGCCATCCCGGGACAGGGGACGGTGCGTGAAAAACTGTTTTTT
CDR3 protein: CAIPGQGTVREKLFF

clone size: -
D gene: -
J gene: TRBJ1-4
V gene: TRBV9
CDR3 DNA: TGTGCCAGCAGCTCTACGGCGGGGATCACTAATGAAAAACTGTTTTTT
CDR3 protein: CASSSTAGITNEKLFF

clone size: -
D gene: -
J gene: TRBJ1-3
V gene: TRBV5-1
CDR3 DNA: TGCGCCAGCAGCTTGGCCGTCGGAAACACCATATATTTT
CDR3 protein: CASSLAVGNTIYF

clone size: -
D gene: TRBD1
J gene: TRBJ1-2
V gene: TRBV9
CDR3 DNA: TGTGCCAGCAGCGCCCTGACAGGGAACTATGGCTACACCTTC
CDR3 protein: CASSALTGNYGYTF

clone size: -
D gene: -
J gene: TRBJ2-3
V gene: TRBV6-5
CDR3 DNA: TGTGCCAGCAGTTACAGGGCAGGGGTGAGCACAGATACGCAGTATTTT
CDR3 protein: CASSYRAGVSTDTQYF

clone size: -
D gene: -
J gene: TRBJ2-7
V gene: TRBV5-6
CDR3 DNA: TGTGCCAGCAGCTTGAGGGGGTCCTACGAGCAGTACTTC
CDR3 protein: CASSLRGSYEQYF

clone size: -
D gene: TRBD2
J gene: TRBJ2-2
V gene: TRBV5-1
CDR3 DNA: TGCGCCAGCAGCTTCGAGGGCGGGGGGGCCGGTACCGGGGAGCTGTTTTTT
CDR3 protein: CASSFEGGGAGTGELFF

clone size: few
D gene: -
J gene: TRBJ2-3
V gene: TRBV9
CDR3 DNA: TGTGCCAGCAGCCCTGCTGGGGGCCGAACAGATACGCAGTATTTT
CDR3 protein: CASSPAGGRTDTQYF

clone size: -
D gene: -
J gene: TRBJ1-1
V gene: TRBV9
CDR3 DNA: TGTGCCAGCAGCGCGGGACAGAACACTGAAGCTTTCTTT
CDR3 protein: CASSAGQNTEAFF

clone size: once
D gene: -
J gene: TRBJ1-1
V gene: TRBV6-5
CDR3 DNA: TGTGCCAGCAGTTACTCCGCGGGGGCGCGGACTGAAGCTTTCTTT
CDR3 protein: CASSYSAGARTEAFF

clone size: -
D gene: TRBD1
J gene: TRBJ2-2
V gene: TRBV18
CDR3 DNA: TGTGCCAGCTCACCAGACAGGGCGAACACCGGGGAGCTGTTTTTT
CDR3 protein: CASSPDRANTGELFF

clone size: -
D gene: -
J gene: TRBJ1-2
V gene: TRBV19
CDR3 DNA: TGTGCCAGTATAGCCGGGACAAGAAACTATGGCTACACCTTC
CDR3 protein: CASIAGTRNYGYTF

clone size: -
D gene: TRBD2
J gene: TRBJ2-2
V gene: TRBV7-3
CDR3 DNA: TGTGCCAGCAGCTTAGACGCGGGGGGGCTCGGGGAGCTGTTTTTT
CDR3 protein: CASSLDAGGLGELFF

clone size: -
D gene: -
J gene: TRBJ1-4
V gene: TRBV19
CDR3 DNA: TGTGCCAGTAGTATAGGAGTAATCGTGAATGAAAAACTGTTTTTT
CDR3 protein: CASSIGVIVNEKLFF

clone size: -
D gene: TRBD1
J gene: TRBJ1-1
V gene: TRBV29-1
CDR3 DNA: TGCAGCGTTGGCCGGGACAGATACACTGAAGCTTTCTTT
CDR3 protein: CSVGRDRYTEAFF

clone size: -
D gene: -
J gene: TRBJ1-5
V gene: TRBV5-1
CDR3 DNA: TGCGCCAGCAGCTTGGGCGGTGATAGCAATCAGCCCCAGCATTTT
CDR3 protein: CASSLGGDSNQPQHF

clone size: -
D gene: -
J gene: TRBJ1-2
V gene: TRBV7-8
CDR3 DNA: TGTGCCAGCAGGGACAGTTCTCCATTGTATGGCTACACCTTC
CDR3 protein: CASRDSSPLYGYTF

clone size: -
D gene: TRBD1
J gene: TRBJ1-1
V gene: TRBV6-5
CDR3 DNA: TGTGCCAGCAGTTCCATGACAGGGTTTGAAGCTTTCTTT
CDR3 protein: CASSSMTGFEAFF

clone size: -
D gene: -
J gene: TRBJ1-2
V gene: TRBV6-5
CDR3 DNA: TGTGCCAGCAGCCTCAGGGGTTCGGGCTACACCTTC
CDR3 protein: CASSLRGSGYTF

clone size: -
D gene: TRBD1
J gene: TRBJ1-1
V gene: TRBV6-5
CDR3 DNA: TGTGCCAGCAGTCCGGACAGGGACACTGAAGCTTTCTTT
CDR3 protein: CASSPDRDTEAFF

clone size: -
D gene: -
J gene: TRBJ2-7
V gene: TRBV27
CDR3 DNA: TGTGCCAGCAGTTTCAGGGGGGACTACGAGCAGTACTTC
CDR3 protein: CASSFRGDYEQYF

clone size: -
D gene: TRBD1
J gene: TRBJ2-7
V gene: TRBV27
CDR3 DNA: TGTGCCAGCAGTTCCACGACAGGGGTCCCCTACGAGCAGTACTTC
CDR3 protein: CASSSTTGVPYEQYF

clone size: -
D gene: -
J gene: TRBJ1-6
V gene: TRBV5-1
CDR3 DNA: TGCGCCAGCAGCTTGGACGTGGCGCCTAGTTCACCCCTCCACTTT
CDR3 protein: CASSLDVAPSSPLHF

clone size: -
D gene: -
J gene: TRBJ1-4
V gene: TRBV4-1
CDR3 DNA: TGCGCCAGCAGCCAAGAAGGGCAGGGAGGCGAAAAACTGTTTTTT
CDR3 protein: CASSQEGQGGEKLFF

clone size: -
D gene: -
J gene: TRBJ1-6
V gene: TRBV6-1
CDR3 DNA: TGTGCCAGCATAAGGGACAAATATAATTCACCCCTCCACTTT
CDR3 protein: CASIRDKYNSPLHF

clone size: -
D gene: TRBD1
J gene: TRBJ2-1
V gene: TRBV15
CDR3 DNA: TGTGCCACCAGCAGAGATGGGACAGGGATGTACAATGAGCAGTTCTTC
CDR3 protein: CATSRDGTGMYNEQFF

clone size: -
D gene: -
J gene: TRBJ2-2
V gene: TRBV5-1
CDR3 DNA: TGCGCCAGCAGCGGAGGGACTGACTTCACCGGGGAGCTGTTTTTT
CDR3 protein: CASSGGTDFTGELFF

clone size: few
D gene: -
J gene: TRBJ1-5
V gene: TRBV30
CDR3 DNA: TGTGCCTGTACCCCCGGGACATCAAATCAGCCCCAGCATTTT
CDR3 protein: CACTPGTSNQPQHF

clone size: -
D gene: -
J gene: TRBJ1-5
V gene: TRBV6-5
CDR3 DNA: TGTGCCAGCAGAGCGGGACGGCAACTGGGGCCCCAGCATTTT
CDR3 protein: CASRAGRQLGPQHF

clone size: few
D gene: -
J gene: TRBJ2-1
V gene: TRBV27
CDR3 DNA: TGTGCCAGCATGGGCTATAGCGGAAGCTCCTACAATGAGCAGTTCTTC
CDR3 protein: CASMGYSGSSYNEQFF

clone size: -
D gene: TRBD1
J gene: TRBJ1-1
V gene: TRBV28
CDR3 DNA: TGTGCCAGCAGTACCCCCGGACAGGGGGCGTCTGGGACTGAAGCTTTCTTT
CDR3 protein: CASSTPGQGASGTEAFF

clone size: -
D gene: -
J gene: TRBJ2-7
V gene: TRBV19
CDR3 DNA: TGTGCCAGTAGTATAGTGGGGGCGAAGCAGTACTTC
CDR3 protein: CASSIVGAKQYF

clone size: -
D gene: -
J gene: TRBJ1-6
V gene: TRBV15
CDR3 DNA: TGTGCCACCAGCAGAAGCAGCCCAACACAGACCTATAATTCACCCCTCCACTTT
CDR3 protein: CATSRSSPTQTYNSPLHF

clone size: -
D gene: TRBD1
J gene: TRBJ2-7
V gene: TRBV28
CDR3 DNA: TGTGCCAGCAGCACCCTCCGGGACAGAACCTACGAGCAGTACTTC
CDR3 protein: CASSTLRDRTYEQYF

clone size: -
D gene: TRBD1
J gene: TRBJ2-1
V gene: TRBV6-4
CDR3 DNA: TGTGCCAGCAGTCCCTCGGGACAGTTCAATGAGCAGTTCTTC
CDR3 protein: CASSPSGQFNEQFF

clone size: -
D gene: -
J gene: TRBJ2-1
V gene: TRBV11-2
CDR3 DNA: TGTGCCAGCAGCTTAGGTGGTGCGGGGATTGGGGTGTATGAGCAGTTCTTC
CDR3 protein: CASSLGGAGIGVYEQFF

clone size: -
D gene: -
J gene: TRBJ1-6
V gene: TRBV7-9
CDR3 DNA: TGTGCCAGCAGCTTAGACTTTGGGGGGTCACCCCTCCACTTT
CDR3 protein: CASSLDFGGSPLHF